The T cell receptor beta chain under discussion was sequenced for a study of cytomegalovirus exposure and HLA in healthy donors. Study context: T cells numbering around 190 million yielded approximately 100 million unique TCR beta sequences in an earlier analysis. Ancestry clustering placed around 81% of under 450 genotyped donors in the Caucasian-associated cluster.

A remark on this clone: Antigen unknown.

PCR involved 60 Vbeta and 13 Jbeta primers. Only in-frame clones appear in the TCRdb table, and some are missing; sequencing was by immunoSEQ multiplex PCR. The repertoire holds about 180,000 clones, with approximately 80% as singletons. General study points: Reportedly, fewer N-insertions than the approximately 680-donor mean appeared in an Asian-associated ancestry cluster in a later analysis. Relative to equally common others, HLA-associated TCR beta chains showed greater clonal expansion in a later analysis.

Germline-derived CDR1 and CDR2 are ENHRY and SYGVKD. V lost 6 bases to trimming and J lost 2 bases; unmatched junction nucleotides: 8. CDR3 length: 15 residues. V and J are TRBV10-3 and TRBJ2-3; 7 bases match TRBD1. Specimen: PBMCs. The receptor was derived from a man aged 18 to 30 in good health and CMV-seronegative. DNA of the CDR3: TGTGCCATCAGCACAGGGGAAGGGAACACAGATACGCAGTATTTT. This gives the protein CAISTGEGNTDTQYF.